The sequence of this T cell receptor (beta chain) was determined in a study of OX40 agonist ivuxolimab in advanced cancers. Context from the whole study: Ivuxolimab, which targeted the costimulatory receptor OX40 (CD134), was an agonistic, fully human IgG2 monoclonal antibody. Intravenous ivuxolimab was administered to patients every 2 weeks at six dose levels: 0.01, 0.1, 0.3, 1.5, 3 and 10 mg/kg. Of the approximately 50 dose-escalation patients, hepatocellular carcinoma was present in about 20, melanoma in some 15, renal cell carcinoma in 9 and head and neck cancer in 9. The dose-escalation cohort was almost 85% male with a mean age of about 60 years, ranging from roughly 23 to 79. Patients were allowed to have had prior anti-PD-1, anti-PD-L1 or anti-CTLA-4 therapy, and 40% of the dose-escalation patients had previously received checkpoint inhibitors. Partial responses were achieved by three dose-escalation patients, of whom one had hepatocellular carcinoma and two had cutaneous melanoma. Peripheral TCRbeta sequencing was intended to test whether TCR sequence diversity was altered and clonal T-cell expansion was caused by ivuxolimab. The paper reports the monotherapy dose-escalation portion (N = 52 patients) of the phase I ivuxolimab trial. Summary of the overall study and its limitations: After ivuxolimab, expanded clones were on average more numerous among CD8+ T cells than among CD4+ T cells. In the 0.1-3.0 mg/kg groups, partial responders had among the lowest normalized peripheral clonal expansion, particularly in CD8+ T cells. At doses of 0.1 to 3.0 mg/kg, clonal expansion of both CD4+ and CD8+ blood T cells was observed from baseline to week 6. Low levels of normalized T-cell clonal expansion were also seen in some patients who did not respond. Which antigens the clonally expanded peripheral T cells were specific for was not determined.

The trial excluded patients who had a history of autoimmune disease or who were on systemic immunosuppression. Peripheral blood for TCR sequencing was drawn from every dose cohort at baseline, at cycle 4 day 1 and at cycle 7 day 1. Samples were obtained from an open-label, multicenter, first-in-human phase I dose-escalation trial of ivuxolimab. Adults with locally advanced or metastatic head and neck squamous cell, hepatocellular, melanoma or renal cell carcinoma were enrolled in the trial. CD4+ and CD8+ T cells were sorted separately from peripheral blood before TCR sequencing. As for this clone: It lacks a known antigen. The record has no base qualities; no much larger clone is one base away.

The CDR3 has 12 amino acids, counting the end cysteine and phenylalanine. Only the CDR3 region is kept as DNA, spanning 36 bases read in frame from base 1. According to the germline V gene (reference sequence), CDR1 reads SEHNR and CDR2 reads FQNEAQ. V lost 5 bases and J lost 5 bases; the stretch between them is 7 bases long. For sequencing of the TCRbeta CDR3 region, genomic DNA was extracted from the sorted cells. The immunoSEQ Assay was used for sequencing of TCRbeta CDR3 regions. Held by TCRdb, this immuneACCESS table contains in-frame sequences only and omits some clones. Under half of the omission traces to an unresolved V gene where checked; the cause of the rest is unknown. Recorded for this sample are roughly 22,000 clones; 85% to 90% of them occurred a single time. The top ten constitute roughly 28% of the sample.

The source of this sequence is an adult with an advanced solid tumor such as melanoma, head and neck, liver or kidney cancer. This specimen consisted of CD4+ or CD8+ T cells sorted from blood, obtained in a trial of the OX40 agonist ivuxolimab. The rearrangement combines TRBV7-9 with TRBJ2-4, with no confidently assigned D gene. The CDR3 sequence is CASSLWENIQYF. The sequence in DNA is TGTGCCAGCAGCCTATGGGAAAACATTCAGTACTTC.